Below, one T cell receptor (beta chain) is given with its context. Its antigen is still unknown. Sequenced by immunoSEQ multiplex PCR; TCRdb stores in-frame clones only, minus some. This sample has about 670,000 clones; around 72% occur once, and the top ten carry approximately 1.8%. This sample is drawn from a study of shared clonotypes between healthy human individuals. About the research overall: Aged 18 to 49, the donors were a couple of women and a few men.

The germline CDR1 and CDR2 sequences are SGDLS and YYNGEE. With V trimmed by 4 bases and J by 7 bases, 13 bases remained unmatched. This CDR3 is 15 amino acids long. The study drew all its donors from Caucasian adults living in Nashville, Tennessee. Division of CD4+ cells produced a CD45RA+ naive subset and a CD45RA-negative memory subset. Study-wide results and caveats: Between four donors, naive CD4 clonotypes were shared at a level of approximately 5%.

The chain joins TRBV9 to TRBJ1-2; 7 nucleotides match TRBD1. Sequencing used memory CD4+ T cells sorted from blood. Subset in this sample: CD45RA-negative fraction. The source is a woman in her thirties in good health. This CDR3 reads CASSTHFRQGIGYTF. CDR3 DNA sequence: TGTGCCAGCAGCACTCACTTCCGACAGGGAATTGGCTACACCTTC. The variable domain in full, with the rest retrieved from reference TRBV9 and TRBJ1-2, is DSGVTQTPKHLITATGQRVTLRCSPRSGDLSVYWYQQSLDQGLQFLIQYYNGEERAKGNILERFSAQQFPDLHSELNLSSLELGDSALYFCASSTHFRQGIGYTFGSGTRLTVV.